These 9 T cell receptor beta chains originate from one sample sequenced in a study of Graves' ophthalmopathy and Graves' hyperthyroidism. Amplifying from RNA transcripts, the study obtained TCR beta CDR3 regions. Amplification began with first-round RT-PCR using HTBI primers, then second-round multiplex PCR was performed. MiXCR was run by TCRdb on the multiplex PCR reads, yielding one entry per CDR3 protein. The table records around 1.1 million distinct CDR3 sequences, around a third of them present only once. Sequencing input: peripheral blood or thyroid tissue (not recorded which). These TCRs come from an adult man with Graves' hyperthyroidism.

This clonotype was seen a few times. The chain couples TRBV20-1 to TRBJ1-6; D is uncertain. This CDR3 spans 14 amino acids. V was trimmed by 4 bases and J by 4 bases, leaving 11 bases between them. Germline V CDR1 and CDR2: DFQATT, SNEGSKA (reference sequence). CDR3 loop: CSATGRDYNSPLHF. As DNA, the CDR3 is TGCAGTGCTACGGGTCGAGATTATAATTCACCCCTCCACTTT.

Only one count was recorded for this clonotype. A much bigger clone sits one base away, suggesting this may be a read error. As the CDR3 is not closed by the conserved phenylalanine or tryptophan, this likely results from a read error. This chain uses TRBV7-9 with TRBJ1-2; D gene ambiguous. The V gene lost 8 bases and the J gene lost 5 bases, with 21 bases spanning the gap. This CDR3 spans 15 amino acids. Germline lookup yields CDR1 SEHNR and CDR2 FQNEAQ (reference sequence). CDR3: CASEDERAGIYGYTL. CDR3 coding DNA: TGTGCCAGCGAAGATGAACGTGCTGGCATTTATGGCTACACCCTC.

This sequence joins TRBV20-1 and TRBJ2-7; 10 bases align to TRBD2. The CDR3 contains 14 residues. The V gene's germline CDR1 is DFQATT and CDR2 SNEGSKA (reference sequence). J lost 0 bases, V lost 6 bases, and 5 bases had no gene match. The CDR3 nucleotides are TGCAGTGCAATGGGACTAGCGAGCTCCTACGAGCAGTACTTC. This sequence encodes CSAMGLASSYEQYF.

This clonotype showed up many times. The V call is TRBV5-1, the J call TRBJ2-7; D tentatively reads TRBD1 or TRBD2 (5 bases each). The CDR3 spans 13 residues. The V gene lost 4 bases and the J gene lost 4 bases, with 12 bases spanning the gap. The germline V gene has CDR1 SGHRS and CDR2 YFSETQ. CDR3 amino acids: CASSGTVGYEQYF. The CDR3 nucleotides read TGCGCCAGCAGCGGGACGGTGGGATACGAGCAGTACTTC. Full variable domain (remainder filled in from reference TRBV5-1 and TRBJ2-7): KAGVTQTPRYLIKTRGQQVTLSCSPISGHRSVSWYQQTPGQGLQFLFEYFSETQRNKGNFPGRFSGRQFSNSRSEMNVSTLELGDSALYLCASSGTVGYEQYFGPGTRLTVT.

This clonotype was recorded at least ten times. J is TRBJ1-1 and V is TRBV5-1, with 8 bases identical to TRBD1. Germline CDR1 and CDR2: SGHRS and YFSETQ. With 4 bases clipped from V and 5 bases from J, the junction kept 4 bases outside the gene matches. The CDR3 consists of 13 residues. CDR3 sequence: CASSTYRGTEAFF. DNA for the CDR3: TGCGCCAGCAGCACATACAGGGGGACTGAAGCTTTCTTT.

The chain is built from TRBV29-1 and TRBJ1-4; D remains unclear. Germline CDR1 SQVTM, CDR2 ANQGSEA. V was clipped by 1 base and J by 6 bases, with 12 bases between them. The CDR3 runs to 14 residues. CDR3 in amino acids: CSVEGQGMDEKLFF. DNA of the CDR3: TGCAGCGTTGAAGGCCAAGGGATGGATGAAAAACTGTTTTTT.

This clonotype showed up just a few times. J is TRBJ2-6 and V is TRBV9; the D gene is possibly TRBD1 (6 bases). Trimming removed 4 bases at V and 0 bases at J, with 17 bases between. The germline V gene encodes CDR1 SGDLS and CDR2 YYNGEE. This CDR3 is built from 18 residues. Here the CDR3 DNA reads TGTGCCAGCAGCCAGACCAGGACAGTGGACTCTGGGGCCAACGTCCTGACTTTC. Translating it yields CASSQTRTVDSGANVLTF. Full variable domain (missing parts from reference TRBV9 and TRBJ2-6): DSGVTQTPKHLITATGQRVTLRCSPRSGDLSVYWYQQSLDQGLQFLIQYYNGEERAKGNILERFSAQQFPDLHSELNLSSLELGDSALYFCASSQTRTVDSGANVLTFGAGSRLTVL.

This clonotype was seen only a few times. The rearrangement joins TRBV6-5 to TRBJ2-7; 9 positions agree with TRBD1. V lost 6 bases and J lost 5; bases outside the gene matches: 5. CDR3 length equals 13 residues. From germline, CDR1 is MNHEY and CDR2 SVGAGI. As DNA, the CDR3 is TGTGCCAGCAGGGACAGGGGTGCCCACGAGCAGTACTTC. The encoded protein is CASRDRGAHEQYF.

Only a few counts were recorded for this clonotype. The chain links TRBV11-2 to TRBJ2-5, with 7 bases matching TRBD2. CDR3 size: 16 residues. Unmatched junction bases numbered 10, after V lost 1 base and J lost 5 bases. Germline V lookup: CDR1 SGHAT, CDR2 FQNNGV. CDR3 protein: CASSLGLRGDAETQYF. The CDR3 nucleotides read TGTGCCAGCAGCTTAGGGCTCCGGGGGGATGCGGAGACCCAGTACTTC.